Each of the 3 T cell receptor beta chains below was sequenced from the same sample in a study of vaccination effects on CD4 cells after COVID-19 (dated by TCRdb to about 2022). Receptor amplification or capture employed the immunoSEQ multiplex PCR assay. The table comes from immuneACCESS by way of TCRdb, which keeps in-frame sequences with V and J called. Part of the clones is missing from these tables; in studies checked, under half for an unresolved V gene and the rest for unknown reasons. Recorded for this sample are about 29,000 clones; about 74% of them occurred a single time. Together, the top ten hold roughly a sixth of the sample. No antigen is known for these receptors. In the ViraFEST assay, PBMC were stimulated with viral peptide pools, and antigen-specific CD4+ T cell clonotypes were then identified by expansion using TCR sequencing. After around 11 days of culture, CD4+ T cells were isolated with the EasySep CD4+ T cell isolation kit. Each participant received two doses of an mRNA SARS-CoV-2 vaccine, either BNT162b2 or mRNA-1273.

The starting material was CD4+ T cells from PBMCs cultured with HCoV-OC43 spike peptides, obtained after COVID-19 vaccination. What this sample's cell subset or site label stands for: HCoV-OC43 spike overlapping peptide pool stimulation. All receptors come from a human donor who received a COVID-19 vaccine.

This chain uses TRBV3-1 (or the pseudogene TRBV3-2) with TRBJ2-7, with 12 bases matching TRBD2. Germline V gene lookup returns CDR1 LGHDT and CDR2 YNNKEL (reference sequence). With V trimmed by 4 bases and J by 2 bases, 0 bases remained unmatched. The CDR3 is 14 residues long. CDR3 sequence: CASSRTSGTYEQYF. The CDR3 DNA reads TGTGCCAGCAGCCGGACTAGCGGGACCTACGAGCAGTACTTC.

This clone was recorded once. This chain joins TRBV24-1 and TRBJ2-3; 15 bases match TRBD2. The CDR3 spans 18 residues. Germline loops: CDR1 KGHDR, CDR2 SFDVKD. The J segment lost 2 bases and the V segment lost 3 bases, leaving 5 bases of the junction unmatched. The CDR3 is CATSDPGTSGGITDTQYF. The DNA of the CDR3 is TGTGCCACCAGTGATCCCGGGACTAGCGGGGGGATCACAGATACGCAGTATTTT.

V usage is TRBV6-5 and J usage is TRBJ2-7, with 7 bases fitting TRBD1. The J segment lost 4 bases and the V segment lost 6 bases, leaving 3 bases of the junction unmatched. The germline gives CDR1 MNHEY, CDR2 SVGAGI. The CDR3 spans 12 residues. CDR3 residues: CASSRQGYEQYF. The CDR3 DNA is TGTGCCAGCAGCCGACAGGGATACGAGCAGTACTTC.